Given below is one TCR beta chain in context. Its antigen remains unknown. TCRdb reprocessed the 5' RACE reads, keeping one entry per CDR3 protein, no DNA. This listing includes some 450,000 distinct CDR3 sequences. This sample was taken from a study of T cells expressing NK-cell markers. About the research overall: In the group of eight sequenced donors, seven were HCMV-seropositive and one was seronegative.

Findings and caveats of the study: Expanded NKG2C+ T cell clones had unclear HCMV specificity.

Germline values: CDR1 LGHNA, CDR2 YSLEER. The CDR3 is 15 residues long. This TCR came from a woman aged 18 to 75 in good health. V usage is TRBV4-3 and J usage is TRBJ1-2. Sequencing used blood T cells: a sorted CD56 or NKG2C T cell subset, CD4+ or CD8+ T cells, or bulk PBMC T cells (not recorded which). The CDR3 protein is CASSQGTLGGFGYTF.